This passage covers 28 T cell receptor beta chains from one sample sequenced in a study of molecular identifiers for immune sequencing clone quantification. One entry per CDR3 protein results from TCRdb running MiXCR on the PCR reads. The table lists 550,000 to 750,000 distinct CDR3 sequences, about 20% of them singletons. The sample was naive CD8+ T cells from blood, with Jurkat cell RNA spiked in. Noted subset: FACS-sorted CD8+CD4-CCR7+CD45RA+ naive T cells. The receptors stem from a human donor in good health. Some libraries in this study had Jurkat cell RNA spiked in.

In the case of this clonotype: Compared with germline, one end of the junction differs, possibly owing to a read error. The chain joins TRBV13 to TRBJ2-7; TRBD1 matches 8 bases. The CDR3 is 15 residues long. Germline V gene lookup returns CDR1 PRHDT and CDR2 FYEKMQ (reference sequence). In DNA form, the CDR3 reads TGTGTCAGCAGCCGGGCGCAGGGGGCGTCCTACGAGCAGTACTTC. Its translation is CVSSRAQGASYEQYF.

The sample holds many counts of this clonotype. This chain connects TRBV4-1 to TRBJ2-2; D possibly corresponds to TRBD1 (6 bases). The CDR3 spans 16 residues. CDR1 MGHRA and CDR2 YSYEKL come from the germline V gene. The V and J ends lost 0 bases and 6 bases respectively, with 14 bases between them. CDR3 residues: CASSQEAAGAAGELFF. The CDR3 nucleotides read TGCGCCAGCAGCCAAGAAGCCGCAGGGGCGGCCGGGGAGCTGTTTTTT.

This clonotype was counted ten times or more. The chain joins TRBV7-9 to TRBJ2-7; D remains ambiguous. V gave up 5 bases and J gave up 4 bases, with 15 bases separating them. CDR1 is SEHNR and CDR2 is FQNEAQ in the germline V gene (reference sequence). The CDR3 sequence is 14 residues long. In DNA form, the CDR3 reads TGTGCCAGCAGCCCAGAAAGTGCAGATTACGAGCAGTACTTC. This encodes CASSPESADYEQYF.

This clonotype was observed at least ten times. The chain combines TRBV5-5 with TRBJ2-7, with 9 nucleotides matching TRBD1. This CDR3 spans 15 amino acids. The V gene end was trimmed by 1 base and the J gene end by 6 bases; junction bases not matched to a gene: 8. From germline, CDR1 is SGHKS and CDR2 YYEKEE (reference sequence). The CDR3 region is CASSLRDRVWVEQYF. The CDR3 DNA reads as TGTGCCAGCAGCTTGCGGGACAGGGTTTGGGTCGAGCAGTACTTC.

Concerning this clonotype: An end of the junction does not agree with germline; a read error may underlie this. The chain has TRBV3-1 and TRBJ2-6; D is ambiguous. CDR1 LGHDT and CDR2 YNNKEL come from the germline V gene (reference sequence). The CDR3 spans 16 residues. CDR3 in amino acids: CVSSQIVRTGANVLTF. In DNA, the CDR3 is TGTGTCAGCAGCCAAATCGTCAGGACTGGGGCCAACGTCCTGACTTTC.

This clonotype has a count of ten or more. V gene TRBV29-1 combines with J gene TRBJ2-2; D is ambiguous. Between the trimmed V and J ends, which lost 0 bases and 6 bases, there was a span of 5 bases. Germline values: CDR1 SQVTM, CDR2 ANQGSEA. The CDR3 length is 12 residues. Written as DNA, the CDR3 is TGCAGCGTTGAAGATGACTCCGGGGAGCTGTTTTTT. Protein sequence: CSVEDDSGELFF.

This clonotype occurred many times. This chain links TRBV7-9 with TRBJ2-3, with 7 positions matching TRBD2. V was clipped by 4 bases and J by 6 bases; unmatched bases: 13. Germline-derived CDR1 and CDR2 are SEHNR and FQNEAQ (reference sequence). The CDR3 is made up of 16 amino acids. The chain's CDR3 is CASSSPLSRERDTQYF. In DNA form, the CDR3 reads TGTGCCAGCAGCTCCCCCCTTTCGCGGGAGCGGGATACGCAGTATTTT.

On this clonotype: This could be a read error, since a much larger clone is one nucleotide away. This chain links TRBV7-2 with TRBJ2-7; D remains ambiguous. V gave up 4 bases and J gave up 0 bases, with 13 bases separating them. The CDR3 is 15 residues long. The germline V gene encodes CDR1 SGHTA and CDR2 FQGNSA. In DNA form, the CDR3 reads TGTGCCAGCAGCTATATACACTCCAGCTCCTACGAGCAGTACTTC. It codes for CASSYIHSSSYEQYF. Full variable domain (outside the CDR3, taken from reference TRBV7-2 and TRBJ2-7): GAGVSQSPSNKVTEKGKDVELRCDPISGHTALYWYRQSLGQGLEFLIYFQGNSAPDKSGLPSDRFSAERTGGSVSTLTIQRTQQEDSAVYLCASSYIHSSSYEQYFGPGTRLTVT.

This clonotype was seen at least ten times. The CDR3 protein is CASSFGTARTNEQFF. CDR3 in DNA: TGTGCCAGCAGCTTTGGGACAGCAAGAACCAATGAGCAGTTCTTC. The genes are TRBV7-2 and TRBJ2-1; 7 nucleotides match TRBD1. The length of the CDR3 is 15 residues. Germline trimming cut 3 bases from V and 6 bases from J; bases unmatched to any gene: 8. The germline gives CDR1 SGHTA, CDR2 FQGNSA.

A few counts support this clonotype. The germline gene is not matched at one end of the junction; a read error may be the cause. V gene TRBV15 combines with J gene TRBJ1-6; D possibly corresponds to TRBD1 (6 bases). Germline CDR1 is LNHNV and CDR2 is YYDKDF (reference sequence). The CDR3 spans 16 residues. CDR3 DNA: TGTGCCACCAGCACCAGGGGAAGCTCCTATGATTCACCCCTCCACTTT. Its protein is CATSTRGSSYDSPLHF.

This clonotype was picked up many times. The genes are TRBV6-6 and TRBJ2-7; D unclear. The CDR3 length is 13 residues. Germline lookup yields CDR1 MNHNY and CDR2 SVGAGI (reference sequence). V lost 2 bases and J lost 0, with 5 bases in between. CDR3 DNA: TGTGCCAGCAGTTACGTGGACTCCTACGAGCAGTACTTC. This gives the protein CASSYVDSYEQYF.

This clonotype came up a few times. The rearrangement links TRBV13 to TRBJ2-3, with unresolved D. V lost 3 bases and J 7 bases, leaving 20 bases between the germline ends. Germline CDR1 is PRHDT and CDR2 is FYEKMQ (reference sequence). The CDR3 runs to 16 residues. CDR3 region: CASSLAGDGPINTQYF. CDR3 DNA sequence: TGTGCCAGCAGCTTGGCCGGCGATGGACCTATTAATACGCAGTATTTT.

CDR3 residues: CASSIMTGGATEAFF. In DNA, the CDR3 is TGTGCCAGTAGTATAATGACAGGGGGCGCGACTGAAGCTTTCTTT. The chain is built from TRBV19 and TRBJ1-1; 10 bases line up with TRBD1. Germline V gene lookup returns CDR1 LNHDA and CDR2 SQIVND (reference sequence). This CDR3 has 15 amino acids. Losses at the gene ends were 2 bases for V and 5 bases for J; bases not matched to a gene: 5. The full variable domain, with the rest looked up from reference TRBV19 and TRBJ1-1, is DGGITQSPKYLFRKEGQNVTLSCEQNLNHDAMYWYRQDPGQGLRLIYYSQIVNDFQKGDIAEGYSVSREKKESFPLTVTSAQKNPTAFYLCASSIMTGGATEAFFGQGTRLTVV.

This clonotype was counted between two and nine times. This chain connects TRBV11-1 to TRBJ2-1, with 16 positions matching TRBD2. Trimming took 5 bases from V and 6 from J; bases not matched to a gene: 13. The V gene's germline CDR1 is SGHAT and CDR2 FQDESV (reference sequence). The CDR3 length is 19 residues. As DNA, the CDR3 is TGTGCCAGCAGCCAGGGACTAGCGGGAGGGCCTGGACGATTCAATGAGCAGTTCTTC. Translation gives CASSQGLAGGPGRFNEQFF.

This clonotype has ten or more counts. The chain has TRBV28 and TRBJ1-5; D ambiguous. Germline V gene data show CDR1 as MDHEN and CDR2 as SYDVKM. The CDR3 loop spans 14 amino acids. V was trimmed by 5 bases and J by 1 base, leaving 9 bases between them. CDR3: CASSLPGSNQPQHF. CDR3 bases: TGTGCCAGCAGTCTTCCAGGAAGCAATCAGCCCCAGCATTTT.

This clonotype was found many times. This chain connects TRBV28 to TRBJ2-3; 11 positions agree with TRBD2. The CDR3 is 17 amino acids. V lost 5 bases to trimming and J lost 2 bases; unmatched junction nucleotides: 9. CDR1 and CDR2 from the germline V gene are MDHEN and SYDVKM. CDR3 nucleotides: TGTGCCAGCAGTATCCTCGTAGCGGGAGGGCCCACAGATACGCAGTATTTT. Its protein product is CASSILVAGGPTDTQYF.

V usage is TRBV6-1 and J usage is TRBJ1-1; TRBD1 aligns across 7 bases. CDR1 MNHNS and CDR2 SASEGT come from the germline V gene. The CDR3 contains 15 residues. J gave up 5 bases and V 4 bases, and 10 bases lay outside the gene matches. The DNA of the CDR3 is TGTGCCAGCAGTGGCCTGACAGGGCGTAATACTGAAGCTTTCTTT. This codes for CASSGLTGRNTEAFF.

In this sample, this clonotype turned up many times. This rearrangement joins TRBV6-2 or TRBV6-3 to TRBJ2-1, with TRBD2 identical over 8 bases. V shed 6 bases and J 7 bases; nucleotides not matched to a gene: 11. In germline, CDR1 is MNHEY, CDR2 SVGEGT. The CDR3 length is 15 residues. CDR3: CASSPGASGLNEQFF. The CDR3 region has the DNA TGTGCCAGCAGCCCTGGGGCTAGCGGGTTGAATGAGCAGTTCTTC.

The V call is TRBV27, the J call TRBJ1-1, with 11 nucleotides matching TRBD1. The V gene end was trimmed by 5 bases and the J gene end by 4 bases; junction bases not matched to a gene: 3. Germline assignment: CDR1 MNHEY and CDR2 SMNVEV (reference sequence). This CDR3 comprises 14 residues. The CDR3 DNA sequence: TGTGCCAGCAGTGGGGACAGGGGGATCACTGAAGCTTTCTTT. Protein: CASSGDRGITEAFF.

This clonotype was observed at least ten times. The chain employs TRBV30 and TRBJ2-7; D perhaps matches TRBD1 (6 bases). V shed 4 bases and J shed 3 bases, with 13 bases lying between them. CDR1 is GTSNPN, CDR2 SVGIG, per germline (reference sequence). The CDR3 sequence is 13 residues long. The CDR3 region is CAWTREGVYEQYF. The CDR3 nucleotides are TGTGCCTGGACGCGCGAGGGGGTCTACGAGCAGTACTTC.

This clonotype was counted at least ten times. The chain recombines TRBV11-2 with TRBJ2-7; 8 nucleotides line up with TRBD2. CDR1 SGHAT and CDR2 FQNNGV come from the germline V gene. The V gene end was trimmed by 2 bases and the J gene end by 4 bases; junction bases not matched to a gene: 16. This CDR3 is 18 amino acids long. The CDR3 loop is CASSLLPDPGGPGYEQYF. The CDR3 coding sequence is TGTGCCAGCAGCTTACTCCCGGATCCGGGGGGGCCTGGGTACGAGCAGTACTTC.

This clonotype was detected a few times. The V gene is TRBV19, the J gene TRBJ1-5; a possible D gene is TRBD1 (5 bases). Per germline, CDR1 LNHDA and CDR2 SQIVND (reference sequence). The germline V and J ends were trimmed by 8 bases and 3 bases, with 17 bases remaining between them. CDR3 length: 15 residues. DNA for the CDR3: TGTGCCAGTGGAGAACGGAGACAGATCAATCAGCCCCAGCATTTT. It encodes CASGERRQINQPQHF. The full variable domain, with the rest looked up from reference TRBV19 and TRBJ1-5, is DGGITQSPKYLFRKEGQNVTLSCEQNLNHDAMYWYRQDPGQGLRLIYYSQIVNDFQKGDIAEGYSVSREKKESFPLTVTSAQKNPTAFYLCASGERRQINQPQHFGDGTRLSIL.

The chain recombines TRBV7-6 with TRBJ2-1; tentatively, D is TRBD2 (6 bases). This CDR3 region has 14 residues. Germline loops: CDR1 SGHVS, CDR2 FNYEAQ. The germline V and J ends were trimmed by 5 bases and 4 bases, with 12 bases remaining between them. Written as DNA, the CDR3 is TGTGCCAGCAGCCCAATGGAGGGTTACAATGAGCAGTTCTTC. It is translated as CASSPMEGYNEQFF.

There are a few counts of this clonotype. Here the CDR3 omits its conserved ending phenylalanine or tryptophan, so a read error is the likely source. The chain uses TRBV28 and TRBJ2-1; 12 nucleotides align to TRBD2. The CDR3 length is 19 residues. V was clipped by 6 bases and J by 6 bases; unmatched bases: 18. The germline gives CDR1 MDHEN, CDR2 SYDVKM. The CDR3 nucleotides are TGTGCCAGCAGCCCAGCTGAGACGCTAGCGGGAGGGTCGGGCAATGAGCAGTTCTAC. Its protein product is CASSPAETLAGGSGNEQFY.

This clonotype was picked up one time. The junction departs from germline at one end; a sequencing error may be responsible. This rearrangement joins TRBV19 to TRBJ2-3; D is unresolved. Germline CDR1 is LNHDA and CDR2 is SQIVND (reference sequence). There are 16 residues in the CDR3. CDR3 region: CASSIPRALGTDAQYF. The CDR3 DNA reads TGTGCCAGTAGTATACCTCGCGCACTGGGCACAGATGCGCAGTATTTT.

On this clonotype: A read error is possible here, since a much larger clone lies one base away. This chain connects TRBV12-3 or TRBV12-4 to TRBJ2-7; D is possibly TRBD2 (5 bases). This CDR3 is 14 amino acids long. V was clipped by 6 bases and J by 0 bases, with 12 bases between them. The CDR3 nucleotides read TGTGCCAGCAGAGCGAGCGGCGCCTCCTACGAGCAGTACTTC. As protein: CASRASGASYEQYF.

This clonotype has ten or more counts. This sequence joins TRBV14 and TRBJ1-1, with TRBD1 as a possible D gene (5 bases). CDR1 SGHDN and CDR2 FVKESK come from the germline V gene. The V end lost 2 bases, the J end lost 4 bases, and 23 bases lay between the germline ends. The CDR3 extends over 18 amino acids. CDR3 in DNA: TGTGCCAGCAGCCAAAGCGGGTTAACGGGGGAAGGTCCCACTGAAGCTTTCTTT. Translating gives CASSQSGLTGEGPTEAFF.

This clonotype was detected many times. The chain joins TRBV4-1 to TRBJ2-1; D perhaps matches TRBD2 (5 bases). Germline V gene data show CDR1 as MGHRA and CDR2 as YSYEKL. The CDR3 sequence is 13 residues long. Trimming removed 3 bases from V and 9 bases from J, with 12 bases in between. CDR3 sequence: CASSQVEGGEQFF. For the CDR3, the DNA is TGCGCCAGCAGCCAGGTAGAGGGCGGTGAGCAGTTCTTC.